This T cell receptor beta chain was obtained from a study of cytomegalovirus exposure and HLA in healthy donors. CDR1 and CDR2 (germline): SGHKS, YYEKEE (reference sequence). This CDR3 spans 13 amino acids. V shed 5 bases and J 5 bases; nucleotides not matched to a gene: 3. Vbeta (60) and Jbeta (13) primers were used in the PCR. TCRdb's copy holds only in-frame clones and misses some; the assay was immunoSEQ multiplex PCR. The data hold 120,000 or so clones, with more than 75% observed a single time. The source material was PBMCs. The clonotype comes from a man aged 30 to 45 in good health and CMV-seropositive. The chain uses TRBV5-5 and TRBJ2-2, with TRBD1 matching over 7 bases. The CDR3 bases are TGTGCCAGCAGGTTACAGGGGACCGGGGAGCTGTTTTTT. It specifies CASRLQGTGELFF.